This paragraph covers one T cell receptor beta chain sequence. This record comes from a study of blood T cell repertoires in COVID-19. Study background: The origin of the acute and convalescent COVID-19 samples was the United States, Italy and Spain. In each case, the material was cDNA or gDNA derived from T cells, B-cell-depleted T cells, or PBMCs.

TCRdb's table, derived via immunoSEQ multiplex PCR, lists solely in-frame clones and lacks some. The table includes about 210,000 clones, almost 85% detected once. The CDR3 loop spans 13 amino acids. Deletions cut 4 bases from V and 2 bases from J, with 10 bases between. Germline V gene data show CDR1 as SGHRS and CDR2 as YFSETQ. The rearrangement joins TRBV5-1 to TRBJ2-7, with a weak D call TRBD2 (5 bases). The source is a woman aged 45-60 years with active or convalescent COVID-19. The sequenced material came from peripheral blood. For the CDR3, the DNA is TGCGCCAGCAGCCCGACCGGGGCCTACGAGCAGTACTTC. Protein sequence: CASSPTGAYEQYF.